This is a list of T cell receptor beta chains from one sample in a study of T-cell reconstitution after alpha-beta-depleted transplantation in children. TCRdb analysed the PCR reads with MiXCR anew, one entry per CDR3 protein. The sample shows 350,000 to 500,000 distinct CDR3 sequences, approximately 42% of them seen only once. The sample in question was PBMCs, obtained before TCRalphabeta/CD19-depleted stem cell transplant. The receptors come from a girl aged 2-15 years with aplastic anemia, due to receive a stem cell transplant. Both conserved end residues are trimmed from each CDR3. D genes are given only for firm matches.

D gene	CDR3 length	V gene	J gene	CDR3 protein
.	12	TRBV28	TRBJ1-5	ASSVRSGNQPQH
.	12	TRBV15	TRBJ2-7	ATSRGLGGYEQY
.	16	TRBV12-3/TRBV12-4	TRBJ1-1	ASTRTGWAEKGTTEAF
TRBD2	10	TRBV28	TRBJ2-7	ASSQGLVEQY
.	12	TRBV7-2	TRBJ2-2	ASSPRVHAGELF
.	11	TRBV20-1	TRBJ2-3	SVAYGDPDTQY
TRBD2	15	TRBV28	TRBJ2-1	ASSLFRVAGDMNEQF
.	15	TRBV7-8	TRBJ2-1	ASSTNLQPSSYNEQF
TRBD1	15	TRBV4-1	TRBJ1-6	ASSQDFGTGKYSPLH
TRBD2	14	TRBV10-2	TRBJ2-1	ASSELPAGVNNEQF
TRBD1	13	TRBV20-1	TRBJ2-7	SAPRDRGSGGEQY
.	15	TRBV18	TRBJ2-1	ASSTTSPASSYNEQF
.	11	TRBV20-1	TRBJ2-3	SAVGYTGDTQY
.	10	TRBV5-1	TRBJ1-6	ASSDLEAPLH
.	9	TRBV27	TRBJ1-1	ATWANTEAF
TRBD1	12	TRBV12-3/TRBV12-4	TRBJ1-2	ASSPSTGIHGYT
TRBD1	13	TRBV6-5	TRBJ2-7	ASRLGQGAFYEQY
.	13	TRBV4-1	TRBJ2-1	ASSPIRTAYNEQF
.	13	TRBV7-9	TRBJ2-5	AFQDTQGLEETQY
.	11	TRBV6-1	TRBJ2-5	ATNPRTEETQY
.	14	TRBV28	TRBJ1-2	ASSLGGWTASNGYT
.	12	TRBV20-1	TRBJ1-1	SARPQAGLSEAF
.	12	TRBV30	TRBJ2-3	AWSALGGTDTQY
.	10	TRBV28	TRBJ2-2	ASSPLTWELF
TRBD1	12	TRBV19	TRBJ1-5	ASSMTGGVQPQH
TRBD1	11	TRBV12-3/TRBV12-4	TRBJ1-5	ATNRGQGQPQH
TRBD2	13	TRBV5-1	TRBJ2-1	ASSLGASGSGEQF
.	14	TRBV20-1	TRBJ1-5	SARDSLTGGSGPQH
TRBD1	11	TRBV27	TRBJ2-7	ASSMGTGYEQY
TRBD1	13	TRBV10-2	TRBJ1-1	ASSPLSQGFAEAF
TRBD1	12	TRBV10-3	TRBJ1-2	AISEDRGGYGYT
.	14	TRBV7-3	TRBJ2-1	ASSLNAGAQYNEQF
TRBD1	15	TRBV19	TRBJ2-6	ASSTSWDSRAANVLT
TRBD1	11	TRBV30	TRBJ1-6	ACGTGIYSPLH
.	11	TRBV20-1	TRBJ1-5	SATTDFGQPQH
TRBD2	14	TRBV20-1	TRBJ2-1	SAPTQLAGVVNEQF
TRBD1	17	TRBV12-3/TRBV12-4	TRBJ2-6	ASSSLIGTGEGGANVLT
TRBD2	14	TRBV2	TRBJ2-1	ASSPGGRASYNEQF
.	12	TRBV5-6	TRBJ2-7	ASSLRSGLYEQY
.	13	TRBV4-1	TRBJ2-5	ASSQGSDFKETQY
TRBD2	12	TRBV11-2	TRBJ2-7	ASRTSGSLYEQY
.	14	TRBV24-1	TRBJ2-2	ATSDSQDKNTGELF
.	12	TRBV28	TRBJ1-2	ASSFSGGRYGYP
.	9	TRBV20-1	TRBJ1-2	SERTAKGYT
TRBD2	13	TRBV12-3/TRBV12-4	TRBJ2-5	ASSLAQTSSETQY
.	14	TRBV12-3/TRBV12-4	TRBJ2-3	ASSLKGGSSTDTQY
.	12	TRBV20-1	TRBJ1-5	SASPISANQPQH
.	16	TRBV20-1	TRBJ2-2	SARDSFQGSIDTGELF
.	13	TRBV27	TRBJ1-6	ASSTQGGDNSPLH
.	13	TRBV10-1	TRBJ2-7	ASSPEGESSYEQY
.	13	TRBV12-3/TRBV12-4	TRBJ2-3	ASSRRERGTDTQY
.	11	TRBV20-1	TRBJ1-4	SARADTGEKLF
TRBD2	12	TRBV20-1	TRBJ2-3	SATGTILADTQY
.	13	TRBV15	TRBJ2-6	ATSSGAAGANVLT
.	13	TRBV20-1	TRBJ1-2	SARDRKGEYYGYT